Each of the 8 T cell receptor beta chains below was sequenced from the same sample in a study of OX40 agonist ivuxolimab in advanced cancers. Repertoires were generated with immunoSEQ multiplex PCR, while TCRdb's copy carries only in-frame clones and drops some. The data hold 50,000 to 70,000 clones, with about 82% observed a single time. Sample: CD4+ or CD8+ T cells sorted from blood, taken in a trial of the OX40 agonist ivuxolimab. The receptors come from an adult with an advanced solid tumor such as melanoma, head and neck, liver or kidney cancer.

This clone has just one count. The chain couples TRBV19 to TRBJ1-1, with D uncertain. The CDR3 contains 11 residues. Trimming pared 3 bases from V and 5 bases from J, leaving 4 bases between. Germline V CDR1 and CDR2: LNHDA, SQIVND (reference sequence). The CDR3 bases are TGTGCCAGTAGTATGGTTACTGAAGCTTTCTTT. Amino acids: CASSMVTEAFF.

The chain has TRBV5-4 and TRBJ1-4; a possible D gene is TRBD1 (6 bases). The germline V gene has CDR1 SGHNT and CDR2 YYREEE (reference sequence). Trimming took off 4 bases at V and 5 bases at J, with 18 bases between the two ends. The length of the CDR3 is 16 residues. The chain's CDR3 is CASSPGIQGGNEKLFF. The CDR3 DNA follows: TGTGCCAGCAGCCCCGGAATACAGGGAGGGAATGAAAAACTGTTTTTT.

CDR3 amino acids: CASSLGGNANTGELFF. CDR3 DNA sequence: TGTGCCAGCAGCTTGGGGGGAAACGCGAACACCGGGGAGCTGTTTTTT. The rearrangement joins TRBV7-3 to TRBJ2-2; a possible D gene is TRBD2 (6 bases). Germline CDR1 and CDR2: SGHTA and FQGTGA. Trimming stripped 3 bases from V and 0 bases from J, with 11 bases between. The CDR3 consists of 16 residues.

The chain recombines TRBV10-3 with TRBJ1-1; the D is unclear. Trimming stripped 7 bases from V and 1 base from J, with 10 bases between. Germline values: CDR1 ENHRY, CDR2 SYGVKD. The CDR3 is made up of 13 amino acids. The CDR3 region is CAITQTPNTEAFF. CDR3 DNA sequence: TGTGCCATCACTCAGACACCGAACACTGAAGCTTTCTTT.

V and J are TRBV15 and TRBJ1-2; no clear D. The CDR3 contains 14 residues. Germline V gene data show CDR1 as LNHNV and CDR2 as YYDKDF (reference sequence). V gave up 0 bases and J gave up 0 bases, with 5 bases separating them. The CDR3 DNA reads as TGTGCCACCAGCAGAGACCGGGCTAACTATGGCTACACCTTC. Amino acid sequence: CATSRDRANYGYTF.

The chain uses TRBV19 and TRBJ1-2; TRBD1 is a possible D gene (6 bases). Germline-derived CDR1 and CDR2 are LNHDA and SQIVND (reference sequence). Trimming left V 8 bases short and J 3 bases short, with 16 bases between. This CDR3 comprises 14 residues. The CDR3 nucleotides are TGTGCCAGTCGCTTCCAACAGGGCGACTATGGCTACACCTTC. The encoded protein is CASRFQQGDYGYTF.

This clone was observed a handful of times. The CDR3 nucleotides read TGTGCCAGCAGCCCCCACTCTGGGGAGATTGAAGCTTTCTTT. The encoded protein is CASSPHSGEIEAFF. This chain connects TRBV7-2 to TRBJ1-1; no clear D. The CDR3 is 14 amino acids. Trimming shortened V by 5 bases and J by 7 bases, and 17 bases separated the two germline ends. Looked up from germline, CDR1 is SGHTA and CDR2 is FQGNSA.

The table lists this clone with a count of one. The V call is TRBV6-1, the J call TRBJ1-2; tentatively, D is TRBD1 (6 bases). The V gene lost 5 bases and the J gene lost 5 bases, with 12 bases spanning the gap. This CDR3 is built from 13 residues. Germline CDR1 reads MNHNS; CDR2 reads SASEGT. The CDR3 protein is CASSSDSSYGYTF. CDR3 sequence (DNA): TGTGCCAGCAGTTCGGACAGCTCTTATGGCTACACCTTC.